Reported below is one TCR beta chain. Source study methods: Scientists estimated how many nucleated cells there were by amplifying reference gene primers. This table comes from immunoSEQ multiplex PCR, and its TCRdb copy is limited to in-frame clones, with some not included. The V and J calls and clone size come from that table; D and trimming were worked out from the DNA. The sample lists approximately 200,000 clones, about 90% occurring once. Followed longitudinally, the Seattle patients had been enrolled during active infection. These data come from a study of blood T cell repertoires in COVID-19. Study-wide background: The study drew acute and convalescent COVID-19 samples from the United States, Italy and Spain. PBMCs, B-cell-depleted T cells, or T cells provided the cDNA or gDNA that made up the material.

The CDR3 totals 15 residues. Per germline, CDR1 MNHEY and CDR2 SMNVEV (reference sequence). Trimming left V 4 bases short and J 1 base short, with 10 bases between. The sample taken for sequencing was peripheral blood. The chain links TRBV27 to TRBJ2-2; no clear D. The source of this sequence is a man aged 30-40 years with COVID-19, enrolled during active disease. The CDR3 sequence is CASSSLIQNTGELFF. In DNA, the CDR3 is TGTGCCAGCAGTTCCCTTATACAGAACACCGGGGAGCTGTTTTTT.